The following is a T cell receptor (beta chain) sequence with its context. Antigen specificity is unknown. RNA, once extracted, was reverse transcribed into cDNA for use as the sequencing template. Profiled with immunoSEQ multiplex PCR; TCRdb holds only in-frame clones, not every one. The sample records a few hundred thousand clones, roughly 40% being singletons. V shed 1 base, J shed 0 bases, and the junction held 6 bases outside the gene matches. This CDR3 is 16 amino acids long. The germline gives CDR1 LGHNA, CDR2 YNFKEQ. This sample stems from a study of CD8+ T cells in alopecia areata. Study-wide context: Treatment of the treated patients consisted of oral tofacitinib, 5 to 10 mg twice daily. Study-wide results and limits: Tofacitinib significantly reduced both scalp clonality and expanded CD8+ clones among the top 100.

Specified treatment: oral pan-JAK inhibitor, 5-10 mg twice daily. Specimens obtained from alopecia areata patients comprised lesional scalp punch biopsies and peripheral blood. The chain links TRBV4-2 to TRBJ2-7; 7 bases are a match to TRBD2. The sequences come from CD4+ T cells sorted from blood, collected between weeks 36 and 40, from a patient treated with tofacitinib. The TCR was taken from a human donor with alopecia areata. CDR3 nucleotide sequence: TGTGCCAGCAGCCAAGCTCCAGCGGGAAGCTCCTACGAGCAGTACTTC. Its protein is CASSQAPAGSSYEQYF.